Listed here are 13 T cell receptor beta chains from one sample, sequenced in a study of molecular identifiers for immune sequencing clone quantification. TCRdb passed the PCR reads through MiXCR, listing each CDR3 protein once. The sample has nearly 55,000 distinct CDR3 sequences; approximately 40% are singletons. The sample was naive CD8+ T cells from blood, with Jurkat cell RNA spiked in. The subset here: FACS-sorted CD8+CD4-CCR7+CD45RA+ naive T cells. Receptors were obtained from a human donor in good health. Some libraries in this study had Jurkat cell RNA spiked in.

This clonotype occurred a few times. The V gene is TRBV7-3, the J gene TRBJ2-3, with TRBD2 matching 12 bases. This CDR3 region has 15 residues. Trimming removed 4 bases from V and 5 bases from J; junction bases left unmatched: 4. Germline V gives CDR1 SGHTA, CDR2 FQGTGA. This chain's CDR3 is CASSSRLAGVDTQYF. The CDR3 DNA follows: TGTGCCAGCAGCTCCCGACTAGCGGGAGTAGATACGCAGTATTTT.

The chain uses TRBV4-1 and TRBJ2-7; D perhaps matches TRBD2 (6 bases). The CDR3 runs 13 residues. With 1 base removed from V and 3 bases from J, the gap between germline ends came to 7 bases. CDR1 is MGHRA, CDR2 YSYEKL, per germline. The CDR3 DNA is TGCGCCAGCAGCCAAGGCGGGGACTACGAGCAGTACTTC. Protein sequence: CASSQGGDYEQYF.

The sample holds a few counts of this clonotype. The CDR3 coding sequence is TGTGCCAGCAGTTTCGCCCCTATGGGCTCTGGAAACACCATATATTTT. Its protein is CASSFAPMGSGNTIYF. The rearrangement joins TRBV12-3 or TRBV12-4 to TRBJ1-3; D is unresolved. The ends were cut back, 3 bases at V and 0 bases at J, with 12 bases in the middle. The CDR3 sequence is 16 residues long.

This clonotype turned up a few times. One junction end disagrees with the germline gene, perhaps due to a read error. This sequence joins TRBV7-8 and TRBJ2-2; TRBD2 matches at 9 bases. The CDR3 length is 16 residues. Germline V gene sequence: CDR1 SGHVS, CDR2 FQNEAQ. The CDR3 DNA follows: TGTGCCAGCAGCTTAGGGCGGGAGGGGGACACCGGGGAGCTGATTTTT. This translates into CASSLGREGDTGELIF.

CDR3 loop: CASGFFVGTSTYNEQFF. As DNA, the CDR3 is TGTGCTAGTGGTTTTTTTGTCGGGACTAGCACCTACAATGAGCAGTTCTTC. The chain uses TRBV12-5 and TRBJ2-1; 9 nucleotides align to TRBD2. J gave up 2 bases and V 3 bases, and 8 bases lay outside the gene matches. This CDR3 has 17 amino acids. Germline V CDR1 and CDR2: LGHNT, FRNRAP.

This clonotype has just a few counts. The chain employs TRBV6-2 or TRBV6-3 and TRBJ2-7; 7 bases align to TRBD1. Trimming removed 1 base from V and 4 bases from J; junction bases left unmatched: 7. This CDR3 is built from 15 residues. Germline CDR1 is MNHEY and CDR2 is SVGEGT. The CDR3 coding sequence is TGTGCCAGCAGTTACTTGGGACAGCGCTCGTACGAGCAGTACTTC. Protein product: CASSYLGQRSYEQYF.

In this sample, this clonotype turned up many times. The chain couples TRBV29-1 to TRBJ1-1, with D unclear. This CDR3 spans 12 amino acids. Looked up from germline, CDR1 is SQVTM and CDR2 is ANQGSEA. The CDR3 DNA reads TGCAGTACCACCTACATGAACACTGAAGCTTTCTTT. It codes for CSTTYMNTEAFF.

This chain connects TRBV15 to TRBJ2-7; D remains ambiguous. The germline gives CDR1 LNHNV, CDR2 YYDKDF (reference sequence). V gave up 1 base and J gave up 6 bases, with 16 bases separating them. There are 15 residues in the CDR3. CDR3 DNA sequence: TGTGCCACCAGCAGAGGAAAGGCAGTTCCCTGCGAGCAGTACTTC. It yields the protein CATSRGKAVPCEQYF.

The chain couples TRBV7-9 to TRBJ2-5; unclear D gene. Trimming left V 2 bases short and J 2 bases short, with 6 bases between. The germline CDR1 and CDR2 sequences are SEHNR and FQNEAQ (reference sequence). The CDR3 consists of 13 residues. Written as DNA, the CDR3 is TGTGCCAGCAGCTTATCTATTCAAGAGACCCAGTACTTC. Its protein product is CASSLSIQETQYF.

This clonotype was recorded a few times. V is TRBV9 and J is TRBJ1-1; tentative D call: TRBD1 (6 bases). The CDR3 has 15 residues. Trimming took 0 bases from V and 5 from J, leaving 14 bases between them. In germline, CDR1 is SGDLS, CDR2 YYNGEE. The CDR3 reads CASSVGAGEGTEAFF. Written as DNA, the CDR3 is TGTGCCAGCAGCGTAGGGGCAGGGGAGGGGACTGAAGCTTTCTTT.

There are a few counts of this clonotype. The chain has TRBV28 and TRBJ2-3; no reliable D call. The CDR3 has 13 residues. Germline assignment: CDR1 MDHEN and CDR2 SYDVKM. V was cut by 3 bases and J by 2 bases, with 6 bases left in between. In DNA, the CDR3 is TGTGCCAGCAGTTTCATACCCACAGATACGCAGTATTTT. As protein: CASSFIPTDTQYF.

This clonotype has only a few counts. The junction differs from germline at one of its ends, possibly a read error. The chain is built from TRBV6-2 or TRBV6-3 and TRBJ2-7, with D possibly TRBD1 on 6 matching bases. The CDR3 consists of 12 residues. Germline V CDR1 and CDR2: MNHEY, SVGEGT. The chain's CDR3 is CQTGQSSYEQYF. The DNA for the CDR3 is TGCCAAACCGGACAGAGCTCCTACGAGCAGTACTTC.

This clonotype was detected ten times or more. CDR3 loop: CASSFPGTDTQYF. In DNA form, the CDR3 reads TGTGCCAGCAGCTTTCCCGGCACAGATACGCAGTATTTT. The chain employs TRBV7-9 and TRBJ2-3; no clear D gene. There are 13 residues in the CDR3. Germline lookup yields CDR1 SEHNR and CDR2 FQNEAQ (reference sequence). Trimming removed 3 bases at V and 1 base at J, with 5 bases between.